The T cell receptor (beta chain) under discussion was sequenced for a study of cytomegalovirus exposure and HLA in healthy donors. Study as a whole: Some 180 million T cells yielded 90 million to 130 million unique TCR beta sequences in earlier analysis. Study-level points and caveats: Rare TCR sequences predominated, though certain public TCRs were found in many donors. Reportedly, TCR beta sequences accurately predicted HLA-A and HLA-B alleles in most subjects. Accounts indicate the classifier identified cytomegalovirus status with strong specificity and sensitivity.

A note on this clone: As yet, its antigen is unknown.

CDR3 length: 16 residues. Germline CDR1 reads MNHEY; CDR2 reads SMNVEV (reference sequence). V was shortened by 2 bases and J by 0 bases, with 8 bases between the two germline ends. The PCR contained 60 Vbeta and 13 Jbeta primers. Profiling relied on immunoSEQ multiplex PCR, and the TCRdb table lists in-frame clones only, not all of them. The data show around 160,000 clones, with around 73% seen just once and 1.6% held by the top ten. This sequence originates from a woman between 18 and 29 years old in good health and CMV-seronegative. The chain joins TRBV27 to TRBJ1-6; no firm D call. Sequences were obtained from PBMCs. In DNA, the CDR3 is TGTGCCAGCAGTTTAATAGTGAGCTCCTATAATTCACCCCTCCACTTT. Translation gives CASSLIVSSYNSPLHF.